Listed below are T cell receptor beta chains from one sample, sequenced in a study of vaccination and CD4 T cells after COVID-19. No antigen is known for these receptors. TCRdb independently ran MiXCR on the PCR reads; one entry per CDR3 protein. The sample gives 20,000 to 25,000 distinct CDR3 sequences, about 40% of which show up once; 4.5% to 5% is in the top ten. The source was CD4+ T cells from blood, cultured in vitro, collected before SARS-CoV-2 vaccination. These receptors were obtained from a human donor who had recovered from COVID-19. Each CDR3 is given with its conserved first and last residue.

j_call: TRBJ1-2
v_call: TRBV5-4
cdr3_aa: CASSLDPNYGYTF

j_call: TRBJ1-2
v_call: TRBV18
cdr3_aa: CASSPRTTSTGLGYTF

j_call: TRBJ1-1
v_call: TRBV19
cdr3_aa: CASSLIQGMNTEAFF

j_call: TRBJ1-2
v_call: TRBV18
cdr3_aa: CASSPSIGTLYGYTF

j_call: TRBJ2-7
v_call: TRBV7-8
cdr3_aa: CASSGGGLAGATYEQYF

j_call: TRBJ2-3
v_call: TRBV5-4
cdr3_aa: CASSNQRGSTDTQYF

j_call: TRBJ2-1
v_call: TRBV24-1
cdr3_aa: CATSDLQGLDEQFF

j_call: TRBJ2-3
v_call: TRBV7-2
cdr3_aa: CASSLARLAGTDTQYF

j_call: TRBJ1-4
v_call: TRBV20-1
cdr3_aa: CSARSEAAQDRGEKLFF

j_call: TRBJ1-5
v_call: TRBV2
cdr3_aa: CASRWDLGNQPQHF

j_call: TRBJ2-7
v_call: TRBV4-3
cdr3_aa: CASSQGGTATYEQYF

j_call: TRBJ2-3
v_call: TRBV7-7
cdr3_aa: CASSLGGTDTQYF

j_call: TRBJ2-7
v_call: TRBV6-2/TRBV6-3
cdr3_aa: CASSVPGTSGGRSYEQYF

j_call: TRBJ1-1
v_call: TRBV2
cdr3_aa: CASRGNTEAFF

j_call: TRBJ1-5
v_call: TRBV7-8
cdr3_aa: CASSYSSAPGQPQHF

j_call: TRBJ2-3
v_call: TRBV20-1
cdr3_aa: CSARVKGLAGGQGLDTQYF

j_call: TRBJ2-3
v_call: TRBV5-6
cdr3_aa: CASSSLGEHTQYF

j_call: TRBJ2-7
v_call: TRBV5-4
cdr3_aa: CASSLATRRQLTEQYF